This T cell receptor (beta chain) comes out of a study of T cells after yellow fever vaccination. Study-wide findings and caveats: Post-booster samples contained most primary-vaccination clones (approximately 95% CD4, almost 90% CD8). Weaker, the secondary response had a peak occurring faster, on day 5 versus 15.

One entry per CDR3 protein, called by TCRdb with MiXCR from the 5' RACE reads. This table has about 260,000 distinct CDR3 sequences, about 3.9% appearing once. Trimming cost V 4 bases and J 5 bases; bases outside gene matches: 16. The CDR3 is 18 amino acids. Germline-derived CDR1 and CDR2 are SGHRS and YFSETQ. The sample holds many counts of this clonotype. Its antigen is not identified. This chain joins TRBV5-1 and TRBJ2-1, with 9 bases matching TRBD1. The source of this sequence is a man between 18 and 35 years old who received the YFV17D yellow fever vaccine. Sequences were derived from PBMCs, sampled 15 days after the yellow fever booster vaccination. The CDR3 spells CASSTRDRALYYDNEQFF. The CDR3 DNA follows: TGCGCCAGCAGCACCCGGGACAGGGCGCTCTACTACGACAATGAGCAGTTCTTC.